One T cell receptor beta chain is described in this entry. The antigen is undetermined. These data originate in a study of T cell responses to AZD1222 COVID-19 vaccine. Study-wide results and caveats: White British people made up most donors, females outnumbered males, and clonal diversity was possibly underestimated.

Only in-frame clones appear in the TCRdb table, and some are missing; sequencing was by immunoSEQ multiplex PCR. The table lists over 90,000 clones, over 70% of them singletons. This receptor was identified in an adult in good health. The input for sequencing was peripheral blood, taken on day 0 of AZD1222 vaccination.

The CDR3 spells CASSDQQGSNEKLFF. CDR3 coding DNA: TGTGCCAGCAGTGACCAACAGGGTTCTAATGAAAAACTGTTTTTT. The chain joins TRBV28 to TRBJ1-4; weak D call: TRBD1 (6 bases). Deletions cut 5 bases from V and 3 bases from J, with 13 bases between. In germline, CDR1 is MDHEN, CDR2 SYDVKM. The CDR3 contains 15 residues. Full variable domain (missing parts from reference TRBV28 and TRBJ1-4): DVKVTQSSRYLVKRTGEKVFLECVQDMDHENMFWYRQDPGLGLRLIYFSYDVKMKEKGDIPEGYSVSREKKERFSLILESASTNQTSMYLCASSDQQGSNEKLFFGSGTQLSVL.